Given below is one T cell receptor beta chain in context. This sample is drawn from a study of blood T cell repertoires in COVID-19. Across the whole study: Samples taken during acute and convalescent COVID-19 were collected in the United States, Italy and Spain. PBMCs, B-cell-depleted T cells, or T cells were the source of the cDNA or gDNA that made up the material.

CDR3 length equals 14 residues. Losses at the gene ends were 3 bases for V and 3 bases for J; bases not matched to a gene: 3. In germline, CDR1 is ENHRY, CDR2 SYGVKD. In the study's own analysis: Amplification of reference gene primers provided the estimated nucleated cell counts. Clones were read by immunoSEQ multiplex PCR, and TCRdb kept only the in-frame ones, dropping some. D and trimming come from the DNA, and the V and J calls and clone size come from that table. The data contain roughly 42,000 clones, roughly 80% of them singletons. The TCR sequence derives from a woman of 80 years or more with acute or convalescent COVID-19. Sequenced material: peripheral blood. The rearrangement uses TRBV10-3 and TRBJ2-7, with 9 nucleotides matching TRBD2. The CDR3 nucleotides read TGTGCCATCAGTGAACTAGCGGGCCTCTACGAGCAGTACTTC. Protein product: CAISELAGLYEQYF.